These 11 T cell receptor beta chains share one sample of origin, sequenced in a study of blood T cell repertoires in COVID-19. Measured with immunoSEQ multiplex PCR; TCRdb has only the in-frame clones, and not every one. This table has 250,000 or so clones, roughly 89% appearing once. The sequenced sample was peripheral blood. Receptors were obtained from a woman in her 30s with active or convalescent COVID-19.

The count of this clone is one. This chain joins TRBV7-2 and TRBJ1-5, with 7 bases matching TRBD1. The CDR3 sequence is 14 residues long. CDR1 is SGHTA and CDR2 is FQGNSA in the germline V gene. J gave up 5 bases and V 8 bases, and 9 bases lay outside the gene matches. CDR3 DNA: TGTGCCAGCGGACCGACAGGGCGGGATCAGCCCCAGCATTTT. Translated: CASGPTGRDQPQHF.

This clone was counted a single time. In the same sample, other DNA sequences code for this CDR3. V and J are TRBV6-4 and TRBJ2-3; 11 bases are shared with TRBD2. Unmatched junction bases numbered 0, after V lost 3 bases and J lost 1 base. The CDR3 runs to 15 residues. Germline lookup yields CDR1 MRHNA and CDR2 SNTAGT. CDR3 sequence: CASSDSGGGTDTQYF. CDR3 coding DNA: TGTGCCAGCAGTGATAGCGGGGGGGGCACAGATACGCAGTATTTT.

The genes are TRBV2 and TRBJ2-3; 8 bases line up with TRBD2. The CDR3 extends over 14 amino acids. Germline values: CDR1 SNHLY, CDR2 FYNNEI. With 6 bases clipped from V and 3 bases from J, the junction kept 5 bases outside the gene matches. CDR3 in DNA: TGTGCCAGCAGGGTCACTAGCGGAACAGATACGCAGTATTTT. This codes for CASRVTSGTDTQYF.

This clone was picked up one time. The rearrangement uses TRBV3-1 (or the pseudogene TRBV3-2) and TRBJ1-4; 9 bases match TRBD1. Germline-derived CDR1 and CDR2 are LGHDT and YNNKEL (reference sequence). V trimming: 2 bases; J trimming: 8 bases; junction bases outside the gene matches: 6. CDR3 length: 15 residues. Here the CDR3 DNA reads TGTGCCAGCAGCCAAAGGACAGGGGTGTTCGAAAAACTGTTTTTT. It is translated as CASSQRTGVFEKLFF.

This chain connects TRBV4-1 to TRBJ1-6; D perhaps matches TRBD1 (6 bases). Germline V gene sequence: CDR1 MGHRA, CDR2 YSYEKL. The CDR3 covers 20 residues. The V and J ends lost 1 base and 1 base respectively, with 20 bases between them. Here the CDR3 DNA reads TGCGCCAGCAGCCAAGGGGCCCCGGGGGGCCGCTTTTCCTATAATTCACCCCTCCACTTT. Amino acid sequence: CASSQGAPGGRFSYNSPLHF.

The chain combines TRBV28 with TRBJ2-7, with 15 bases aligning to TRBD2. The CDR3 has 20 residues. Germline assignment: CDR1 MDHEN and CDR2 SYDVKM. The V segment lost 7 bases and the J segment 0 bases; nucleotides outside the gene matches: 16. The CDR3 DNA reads TGTGCCAGCACCCTCTCGCCGGGGACTAGCGGGGGGTCGAGCTCCTACGAGCAGTACTTC. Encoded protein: CASTLSPGTSGGSSSYEQYF.

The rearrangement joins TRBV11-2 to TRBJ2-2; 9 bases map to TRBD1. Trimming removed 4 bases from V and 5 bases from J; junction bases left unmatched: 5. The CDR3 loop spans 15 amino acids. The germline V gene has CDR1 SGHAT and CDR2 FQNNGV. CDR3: CASSSSGTGTGELFF. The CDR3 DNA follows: TGTGCCAGCAGCTCCTCCGGGACAGGGACCGGGGAGCTGTTTTTT.

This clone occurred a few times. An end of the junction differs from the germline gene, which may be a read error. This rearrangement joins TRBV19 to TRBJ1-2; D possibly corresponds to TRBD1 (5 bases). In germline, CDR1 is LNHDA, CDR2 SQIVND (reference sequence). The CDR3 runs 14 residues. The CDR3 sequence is CARSRAGPHYGYTF. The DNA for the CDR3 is TGTGCCAGAAGTAGGGCGGGACCACACTATGGCTACACCTTC.

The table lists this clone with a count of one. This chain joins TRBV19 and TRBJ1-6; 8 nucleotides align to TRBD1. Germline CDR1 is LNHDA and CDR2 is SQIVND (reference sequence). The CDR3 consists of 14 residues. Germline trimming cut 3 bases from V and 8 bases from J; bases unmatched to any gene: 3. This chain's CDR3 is CASSIEDRDSPLHF. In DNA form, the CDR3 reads TGTGCCAGTAGTATTGAGGACAGGGATTCACCCCTCCACTTT.

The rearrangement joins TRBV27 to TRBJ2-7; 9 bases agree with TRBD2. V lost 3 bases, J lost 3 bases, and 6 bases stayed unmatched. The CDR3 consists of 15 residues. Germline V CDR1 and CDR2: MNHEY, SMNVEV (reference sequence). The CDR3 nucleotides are TGTGCCAGCAGTTTGAGGCGGGGGGGCCTCTACGAGCAGTACTTC. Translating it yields CASSLRRGGLYEQYF.

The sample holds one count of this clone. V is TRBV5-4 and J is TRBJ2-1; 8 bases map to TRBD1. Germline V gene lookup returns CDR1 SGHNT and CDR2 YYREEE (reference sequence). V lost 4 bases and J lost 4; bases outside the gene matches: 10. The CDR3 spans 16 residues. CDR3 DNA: TGTGCCAGCAGCCCGACAGGGGACCTAAATTACAATGAGCAGTTCTTC. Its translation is CASSPTGDLNYNEQFF. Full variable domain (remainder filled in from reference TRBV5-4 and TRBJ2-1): ETGVTQSPTHLIKTRGQQVTLRCSSQSGHNTVSWYQQALGQGPQFIFQYYREEENGRGNFPPRFSGLQFPNYSSELNVNALELDDSALYLCASSPTGDLNYNEQFFGPGTRLTVL.